These 5 T cell receptor beta chains were all obtained from the same sample, sequenced in a study of HIV-infected patients and healthy controls. Reverse transcription used 450 to 500 ng RNA and constant-region primers for alpha and beta. Separate chain-specific third strand synthesis with multiplexing indices produced the alpha and beta libraries. One entry per CDR3 protein results from TCRdb running MiXCR on the 5' RACE reads. The sample has roughly 9,300 distinct CDR3 sequences, 10% seen once. The repertoire came from unfractionated whole blood and reflected all unsorted peripheral T cells. The sample here was blood, taken before antiretroviral therapy. These receptor sequences come from an adult with HIV infection.

CDR3 in amino acids: CASSQGQGGTEAFF. CDR3 bases: TGTGCCAGCAGCCAAGGGCAGGGGGGCACTGAAGCTTTCTTT. V gene TRBV3-1 combines with J gene TRBJ1-1, with 7 bases aligning to TRBD1. CDR1 and CDR2 from the germline V gene are LGHDT and YNNKEL (reference sequence). The CDR3 sequence is 14 residues long. V dropped 1 base and J dropped 4; count of bases not matched to a gene: 3.

The rearrangement joins TRBV25-1 to TRBJ2-7; no clear D. V shed 5 bases and J shed 3 bases, with 23 bases lying between them. This CDR3 comprises 17 residues. The germline gives CDR1 MGHDK, CDR2 SYGVNS. The chain's CDR3 is CASSQLRDDSLIYEQYF. The CDR3 coding sequence is TGTGCCAGCAGTCAACTTAGGGATGACTCTTTAATCTACGAGCAGTACTTC.

The V gene is TRBV7-9, the J gene TRBJ2-7; 7 positions match TRBD2. The CDR3 runs to 14 residues. Trimming removed 10 bases from V and 5 bases from J; junction bases left unmatched: 14. CDR1 and CDR2 (germline): SEHNR, FQNEAQ (reference sequence). The DNA of the CDR3 is TGTGCCACCACGGGACCTAGCGGCGGGGACGAGCAGTACTTC. It encodes CATTGPSGGDEQYF.

This clonotype has ten or more counts. This chain joins TRBV20-1 and TRBJ2-5, with 12 bases matching TRBD2. The CDR3 is made up of 18 amino acids. V lost 0 bases to trimming and J lost 9 bases; unmatched junction nucleotides: 17. Germline-derived CDR1 and CDR2 are DFQATT and SNEGSKA (reference sequence). The CDR3 loop reads CSARDRRLAGAQGAAQYF. The CDR3 DNA reads TGCAGTGCTAGAGATCGGAGACTAGCGGGAGCGCAGGGGGCGGCCCAGTACTTC.

This clonotype was recorded many times. CDR3 loop: CAGDYSGTGIGYEQYF. CDR3 DNA: TGTGCCGGAGACTACTCCGGGACAGGGATAGGCTACGAGCAGTACTTC. The chain couples TRBV7-9 to TRBJ2-7, with TRBD1 identical over 9 bases. This CDR3 comprises 16 residues. Germline V gene lookup returns CDR1 SEHNR and CDR2 FQNEAQ (reference sequence). V was clipped by 11 bases and J by 3 bases; unmatched bases: 17.